A single sample gave rise to the 2 T cell receptor beta chains below, sequenced in a study of blood T cell repertoires in COVID-19. Clones were read by immunoSEQ multiplex PCR, and TCRdb kept only the in-frame ones, dropping some. The sample yields under 200,000 clones, around 84% seen once. The sequenced material came from peripheral blood. Every receptor here comes from a woman aged 80 or over with COVID-19, enrolled during active disease.

The CDR3 DNA reads as TGTGCCAGCAGCCATAGAGCAGATACGCAGTATTTT. It translates to CASSHRADTQYF. The chain recombines TRBV27 with TRBJ2-3, with D hard to call. V was pared by 6 bases and J by 4 bases, with 8 bases between. This CDR3 has 12 residues. Germline-derived CDR1 and CDR2 are MNHEY and SMNVEV (reference sequence).

The chain is built from TRBV6-2 or TRBV6-3 and TRBJ1-2, with TRBD1 identical over 9 bases. Germline CDR1 and CDR2: MNHEY and SVGEGT. V lost 6 bases and J lost 4; bases outside the gene matches: 6. This CDR3 is 14 amino acids long. The CDR3 here is CASSSDRGAYGYTF. The DNA of the CDR3 is TGTGCCAGCAGCTCGGACAGGGGAGCCTATGGCTACACCTTC.